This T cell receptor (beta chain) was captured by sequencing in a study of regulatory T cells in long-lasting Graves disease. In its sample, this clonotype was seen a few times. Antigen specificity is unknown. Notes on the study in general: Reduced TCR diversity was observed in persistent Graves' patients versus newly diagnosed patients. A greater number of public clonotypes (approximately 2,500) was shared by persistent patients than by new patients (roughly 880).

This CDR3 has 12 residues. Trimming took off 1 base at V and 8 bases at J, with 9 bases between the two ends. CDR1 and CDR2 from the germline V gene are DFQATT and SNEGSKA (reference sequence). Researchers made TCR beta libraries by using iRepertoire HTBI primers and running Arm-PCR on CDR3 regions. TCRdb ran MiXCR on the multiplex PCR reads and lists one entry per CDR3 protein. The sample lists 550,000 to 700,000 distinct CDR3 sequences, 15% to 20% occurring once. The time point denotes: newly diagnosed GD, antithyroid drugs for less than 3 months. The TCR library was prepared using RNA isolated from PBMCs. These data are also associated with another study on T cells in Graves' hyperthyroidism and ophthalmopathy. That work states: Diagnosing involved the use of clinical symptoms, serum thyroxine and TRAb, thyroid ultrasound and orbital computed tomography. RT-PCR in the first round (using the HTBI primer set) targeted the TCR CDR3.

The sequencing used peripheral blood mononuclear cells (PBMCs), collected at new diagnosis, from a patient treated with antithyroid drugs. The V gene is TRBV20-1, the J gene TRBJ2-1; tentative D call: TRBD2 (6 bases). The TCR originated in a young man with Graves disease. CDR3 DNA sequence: TGCAGTGCTAGAGGTCCGGGGGATGAGCAGTTCTTC. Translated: CSARGPGDEQFF.